What follows are 8 T cell receptor beta chains derived from one specimen sequenced in a study of blood T cell repertoires in COVID-19. Profiling relied on immunoSEQ multiplex PCR, and the TCRdb table lists in-frame clones only, not all of them. Of roughly 350,000 clones in the sample, more than 75% were seen once. Sequenced material: peripheral blood. These receptors all come from a woman younger than 30 who had recovered from COVID-19.

The CDR3 DNA sequence: TGTGCCTGGAGTGTACAGTGGGAACTAGGCGAAGCTTTCTTT. This gives the protein CAWSVQWELGEAFF. The chain employs TRBV30 and TRBJ1-1; D is ambiguous. Germline assignment: CDR1 GTSNPN and CDR2 SVGIG (reference sequence). Trimming shortened V by 0 bases and J by 8 bases, and 16 bases separated the two germline ends. This CDR3 comprises 14 residues.

The V call is TRBV5-4, the J call TRBJ2-3, with 9 bases identical to TRBD1. This CDR3 is built from 15 residues. Unmatched junction bases numbered 4, after V lost 4 bases and J lost 1 base. Germline loops: CDR1 SGHNT, CDR2 YYREEE (reference sequence). The CDR3 region has the DNA TGTGCCAGCAGCACTCGGACAGGGGGCACAGATACGCAGTATTTT. Its translation is CASSTRTGGTDTQYF.

This chain links TRBV6-2 or TRBV6-3 with TRBJ2-1; 8 nucleotides match TRBD1. The CDR3 loop spans 15 amino acids. CDR1 and CDR2 from the germline V gene are MNHEY and SVGEGT. V dropped 5 bases and J dropped 2; count of bases not matched to a gene: 5. The CDR3, as DNA: TGTGCCAGCAGTGGAAACAGGGGGGCCTACAATGAGCAGTTCTTC. Amino acid sequence: CASSGNRGAYNEQFF.

The chain is built from TRBV6-5 and TRBJ1-1, with 8 bases matching TRBD1. This CDR3 is built from 14 residues. Germline V CDR1 and CDR2: MNHEY, SVGAGI. J lost 5 bases, V lost 4 bases, and 6 bases had no gene match. The CDR3 nucleotides are TGTGCCAGCAGTTTAAAACAGGGGGAAACTGAAGCTTTCTTT. This gives the protein CASSLKQGETEAFF.

The chain employs TRBV5-4 and TRBJ2-5; D perhaps matches TRBD1 (5 bases). CDR3 length equals 16 residues. The ends were cut back, 0 bases at V and 1 base at J, with 13 bases in the middle. Germline assignment: CDR1 SGHNT and CDR2 YYREEE (reference sequence). CDR3 loop: CASSLGVGQGQETQYF. The CDR3 bases are TGTGCCAGCAGCTTGGGAGTTGGCCAGGGCCAAGAGACCCAGTACTTC. The complete variable domain, with remaining parts taken from reference TRBV5-4 and TRBJ2-5, reads ETGVTQSPTHLIKTRGQQVTLRCSSQSGHNTVSWYQQALGQGPQFIFQYYREEENGRGNFPPRFSGLQFPNYSSELNVNALELDDSALYLCASSLGVGQGQETQYFGPGTRLLVL.

This clone was observed once. The V call is TRBV5-1, the J call TRBJ2-3, with 10 positions matching TRBD2. V shed 1 base, J shed 0 bases, and the junction held 8 bases outside the gene matches. CDR1 is SGHRS and CDR2 is YFSETQ in the germline V gene. CDR3 length equals 18 residues. The CDR3 protein is CASSLRPSGGTSTDTQYF. For the CDR3, the DNA is TGCGCCAGCAGCTTGAGGCCTAGCGGGGGTACTAGCACAGATACGCAGTATTTT.

The rearrangement joins TRBV18 to TRBJ2-2; 8 bases agree with TRBD1. Per the germline V gene, CDR1 is KGHSH and CDR2 is LQKENI. V lost 3 bases, J lost 0 bases, and 9 bases stayed unmatched. The CDR3 totals 18 residues. The CDR3 is CASSPAGQGRANTGELFF. In DNA form, the CDR3 reads TGTGCCAGCTCACCGGCTGGACAGGGAAGGGCGAACACCGGGGAGCTGTTTTTT.

The chain is built from TRBV27 and TRBJ1-2, with D perhaps matching TRBD1 (6 bases). CDR1 MNHEY and CDR2 SMNVEV come from the germline V gene (reference sequence). The length of the CDR3 is 15 residues. Between the trimmed V and J ends, which lost 3 bases and 2 bases, there was a span of 13 bases. This chain's CDR3 is CASSFSRGANYGYTF. CDR3 bases: TGTGCCAGCAGTTTTTCCCGGGGGGCGAACTATGGCTACACCTTC.